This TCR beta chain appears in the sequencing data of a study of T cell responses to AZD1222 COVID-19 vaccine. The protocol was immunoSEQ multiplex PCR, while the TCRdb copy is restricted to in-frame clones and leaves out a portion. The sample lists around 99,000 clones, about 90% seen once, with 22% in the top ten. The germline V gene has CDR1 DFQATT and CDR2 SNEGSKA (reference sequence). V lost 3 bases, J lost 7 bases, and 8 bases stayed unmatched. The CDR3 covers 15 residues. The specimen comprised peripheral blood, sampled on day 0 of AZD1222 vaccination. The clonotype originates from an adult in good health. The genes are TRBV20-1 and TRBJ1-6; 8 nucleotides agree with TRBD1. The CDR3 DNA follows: TGCAGTGCTAGTATTTCAGGACAGGGAAATTCACCCCTCCACTTT. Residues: CSASISGQGNSPLHF.